Each of the 25 T cell receptor beta chains below was sequenced from the same sample in a study of CXCR3-negative and CXCR3-positive naive CD8 T cells (dated by TCRdb to between 2018 and 2021). Reads for this sample came from a NextSeq 550. The Human TCR Profiling Kit (MiLaboratory) was used to prepare UMI-labeled 5' RACE TRB cDNA libraries. TCRdb reprocessed the reads and assigns one entry to each CDR3 protein sequence, leaving out DNA. The sample table includes some 41,000 distinct CDR3 sequences. 1.5% to 2% of the sample goes to the ten largest clones. What was sequenced was naive CXCR3- CD8+ T cells from blood. What this sample's cell subset or site label stands for: CD45RO-CCR7+CD27+CD95- naive CD8+ T cells lacking CXCR3 (TNR3-). Receptor source: a human donor in good health. Some clones in this sample may be carry-over from other donors' samples.

This sequence joins TRBV13 and TRBJ2-7; the TCRdb call, TRBD1, lacks DNA for checking. This CDR3 has 16 residues. Germline V gives CDR1 PRHDT, CDR2 FYEKMQ (reference sequence). The CDR3 loop is CASSTRDRAPSYEQYF.

The chain has TRBV10-3 and TRBJ2-1; TCRdb selects TRBD1, and the lack of DNA leaves this call unchecked. This CDR3 comprises 14 residues. The germline V gene has CDR1 ENHRY and CDR2 SYGVKD. The CDR3: CAIAGTEEYNEQFF.

The genes are TRBV4-3 and TRBJ2-7; lacking DNA, the TRBD2 call made by TCRdb goes unchecked. Germline V CDR1 and CDR2: LGHNA, YSLEER. The CDR3 extends over 17 amino acids. The CDR3 is CASSQDLLGLDSYEQYF.

The CDR3 reads CASSLVPEEEVGNTIYF. V and J are TRBV7-6 and TRBJ1-3. CDR1 is SGHVS, CDR2 FNYEAQ, per germline. The CDR3 runs 17 residues.

The J gene is TRBJ1-1, the V gene TRBV12-3 or TRBV12-4; TCRdb designates TRBD1, a call that cannot be tested without DNA. The CDR3 has 13 residues. CDR3 residues: CASSDRGDTEAFF.

The chain couples TRBV11-3 to TRBJ2-5; TCRdb returns TRBD1, unconfirmable since there is no DNA. Looked up from germline, CDR1 is SGHNT and CDR2 is YENEEA. The length of the CDR3 is 15 residues. CDR3 protein: CASSLRTGGQETQYF.

This rearrangement joins TRBV14 to TRBJ2-7; TCRdb reports TRBD1, a call that lacks DNA to check it against. The CDR3 has 15 residues. Germline V gene data show CDR1 as SGHDN and CDR2 as FVKESK. CDR3 sequence: CASSHLPGQGYEQYF.

The chain combines TRBV19 with TRBJ2-1; TCRdb's D call, TRBD2, is unchecked because there is no DNA. This CDR3 is built from 17 residues. The V gene's germline CDR1 is LNHDA and CDR2 SQIVND (reference sequence). CDR3: CASSITSGGYFYNEQFF.

The chain combines TRBV6-2 or TRBV6-3 with TRBJ2-2. The CDR3 consists of 14 residues. Germline assignment: CDR1 MNHEY and CDR2 SVGEGT. The CDR3 region is CASSYFRDTGELFF.

The gene calls are TRBV5-1 and TRBJ2-4. Per germline, CDR1 SGHRS and CDR2 YFSETQ. This CDR3 comprises 16 residues. The CDR3 reads CASSLPEEIAKNIQYF.

The chain is built from TRBV7-9 and TRBJ2-1. Germline CDR1 and CDR2: SEHNR and FQNEAQ (reference sequence). The length of the CDR3 is 14 residues. This CDR3 is CASSQDPTAYEQFF.

The rearrangement uses TRBV6-2 or TRBV6-3 and TRBJ2-7; TCRdb calls TRBD1, which cannot be checked without DNA. The CDR3 covers 12 residues. Germline V gene lookup returns CDR1 MNHEY and CDR2 SVGEGT. CDR3 protein: CASSYAGVEQYF.

V is TRBV28 and J is TRBJ2-7. CDR3 size: 11 residues. The germline V gene encodes CDR1 MDHEN and CDR2 SYDVKM. CDR3 amino acids: CASSFDYEQYF.

The V gene is TRBV28, the J gene TRBJ2-7. This CDR3 is 14 amino acids long. In germline, CDR1 is MDHEN, CDR2 SYDVKM. CDR3 protein: CATGLDTYTYEQYF.

The chain joins TRBV28 to TRBJ1-6. Germline assignment: CDR1 MDHEN and CDR2 SYDVKM. The CDR3 length is 13 residues. The CDR3 reads CASSLVYNSPLHF.

The rearrangement links TRBV29-1 to TRBJ2-7; with no DNA, the TCRdb D assignment of TRBD2 cannot be verified. Germline V gene sequence: CDR1 SQVTM, CDR2 ANQGSEA. This CDR3 has 16 residues. The CDR3 is CSVEDGMQGPPYEQYF.

V gene TRBV9 combines with J gene TRBJ2-1. Germline V gene lookup returns CDR1 SGDLS and CDR2 YYNGEE. This CDR3 region has 16 residues. Here the CDR3 reads CASSVIAVPMYDEQFF.

The chain employs TRBV7-9 and TRBJ2-7; TCRdb calls TRBD1, which cannot be checked without DNA. The CDR3 runs to 18 residues. CDR1 SEHNR and CDR2 FQNEAQ come from the germline V gene (reference sequence). CDR3 protein: CASSSSSVDPDPTYEQYF.

CDR3 sequence: CASSWGHPAAGMQFF. V gene TRBV27 combines with J gene TRBJ2-1; TCRdb picks TRBD1, but there is no DNA to check that call. From germline, CDR1 is MNHEY and CDR2 SMNVEV (reference sequence). This CDR3 contains 15 residues.

The CDR3: CSGQMNTEAFF. The gene calls are TRBV20-1 and TRBJ1-1. The CDR3 is 11 amino acids. Germline loops: CDR1 DFQATT, CDR2 SNEGSKA (reference sequence).

V usage is TRBV29-1 and J usage is TRBJ2-7; as DNA is missing, the TRBD1 call by TCRdb cannot be tested. Germline lookup yields CDR1 SQVTM and CDR2 ANQGSEA. The CDR3 contains 13 residues. The CDR3 sequence is CSVEGTDSYEQYF.

The chain is built from TRBV7-9 and TRBJ1-1; TCRdb's D gene call, TRBD1, goes unchecked for lack of DNA. The CDR3 is 18 amino acids. CDR1 and CDR2 from the germline V gene are SEHNR and FQNEAQ (reference sequence). CDR3 sequence reads: CASRPIILGQGMNTEAFF.

The chain combines TRBV19 with TRBJ2-7; TCRdb indicates TRBD2, and absent DNA this call remains unverified. The length of the CDR3 is 14 residues. The germline gives CDR1 LNHDA, CDR2 SQIVND (reference sequence). The CDR3 spells CASSIRPVGGEQYF. The variable domain in full, with the rest retrieved from reference TRBV19 and TRBJ2-7, is DGGITQSPKYLFRKEGQNVTLSCEQNLNHDAMYWYRQDPGQGLRLIYYSQIVNDFQKGDIAEGYSVSREKKESFPLTVTSAQKNPTAFYLCASSIRPVGGEQYFGPGTRLTVT.

V is TRBV5-5 and J is TRBJ2-5; TCRdb names TRBD1, which stays unverified in the absence of DNA. The CDR3 loop spans 14 amino acids. Germline assignment: CDR1 SGHKS and CDR2 YYEKEE (reference sequence). The CDR3: CASSLPGSQETQYF. The full variable domain, rest sourced from reference TRBV5-5 and TRBJ2-5, is DAGVTQSPTHLIKTRGQQVTLRCSPISGHKSVSWYQQVLGQGPQFIFQYYEKEERGRGNFPDRFSARQFPNYSSELNVNALLLGDSALYLCASSLPGSQETQYFGPGTRLLVL.

This chain connects TRBV24-1 to TRBJ2-1. The CDR3 covers 12 residues. The V gene's germline CDR1 is KGHDR and CDR2 SFDVKD. The CDR3 protein is CATIEKWDEQFF.